This T cell receptor (beta chain) was sequenced in a study of blood T cell repertoires in COVID-19. Overall study: The origin of the acute and convalescent COVID-19 samples was the United States, Italy and Spain. T cells, B-cell-depleted T cells, or PBMCs supplied cDNA or gDNA.

In the authors' methods: Counts of nucleated cells, estimated from reference gene primer amplification, were obtained. Produced via immunoSEQ multiplex PCR; TCRdb's table is partial and in-frame only. V and J calls and clone size are those listed in that table; D and trimming were worked out from the DNA. The sample shows some 300,000 clones, over 80% of them seen only once. This CDR3 comprises 15 residues. The V segment lost 6 bases and the J segment 2 bases; nucleotides outside the gene matches: 6. The V gene's germline CDR1 is SGHRS and CDR2 YFSETQ. This clonotype was obtained from a woman in her forties or fifties with active or convalescent COVID-19. The chain carries TRBV5-1 and TRBJ1-5; the match to TRBD1 covers 9 bases. Source material: peripheral blood. In DNA, the CDR3 is TGCGCCAGCACCTCGGGACAGGGCGGCAATCAGCCCCAGCATTTT. As protein: CASTSGQGGNQPQHF.